This TCR beta chain came from a study of cytomegalovirus exposure and HLA in healthy donors. Concerning this clone itself: Its antigen is unidentified.

The PCR employed 60 Vbeta primers together with 13 Jbeta primers. Per the original methods: The count from a later analysis was some 83 million unique TCR beta chains, 9.5 million to 11 million of them shared. Profiling relied on immunoSEQ multiplex PCR, and the TCRdb table lists in-frame clones only, not all of them. V and J calls and clone size are copied from that table; D and trimming were computed from the DNA. The data hold some 130,000 clones, with around three quarters observed a single time. Notes on the study in general: Based on reports, TCR beta sequences accurately predicted HLA-A and HLA-B alleles for most subjects. Follow-up analysis later connected one missense variant in DCLRE1C with trimming of TCR beta V- and J-genes. An assumption of roughly uniform sequencing depth across donors underlay the presence/absence analyses.

Trimming cost V 5 bases and J 5 bases, with 9 bases left between them. This CDR3 is built from 12 residues. Germline CDR1 reads SGHTA; CDR2 reads FQGNSA. The clonotype was recovered from a man aged 25-45 years in good health and CMV-seronegative. Sequences were obtained from PBMCs. The rearrangement joins TRBV7-2 to TRBJ2-5, with a tentative D call TRBD2 (5 bases). The CDR3 sequence is CASSQGGETQYF. The CDR3 nucleotides read TGTGCCAGCAGCCAAGGCGGGGAGACCCAGTACTTC.